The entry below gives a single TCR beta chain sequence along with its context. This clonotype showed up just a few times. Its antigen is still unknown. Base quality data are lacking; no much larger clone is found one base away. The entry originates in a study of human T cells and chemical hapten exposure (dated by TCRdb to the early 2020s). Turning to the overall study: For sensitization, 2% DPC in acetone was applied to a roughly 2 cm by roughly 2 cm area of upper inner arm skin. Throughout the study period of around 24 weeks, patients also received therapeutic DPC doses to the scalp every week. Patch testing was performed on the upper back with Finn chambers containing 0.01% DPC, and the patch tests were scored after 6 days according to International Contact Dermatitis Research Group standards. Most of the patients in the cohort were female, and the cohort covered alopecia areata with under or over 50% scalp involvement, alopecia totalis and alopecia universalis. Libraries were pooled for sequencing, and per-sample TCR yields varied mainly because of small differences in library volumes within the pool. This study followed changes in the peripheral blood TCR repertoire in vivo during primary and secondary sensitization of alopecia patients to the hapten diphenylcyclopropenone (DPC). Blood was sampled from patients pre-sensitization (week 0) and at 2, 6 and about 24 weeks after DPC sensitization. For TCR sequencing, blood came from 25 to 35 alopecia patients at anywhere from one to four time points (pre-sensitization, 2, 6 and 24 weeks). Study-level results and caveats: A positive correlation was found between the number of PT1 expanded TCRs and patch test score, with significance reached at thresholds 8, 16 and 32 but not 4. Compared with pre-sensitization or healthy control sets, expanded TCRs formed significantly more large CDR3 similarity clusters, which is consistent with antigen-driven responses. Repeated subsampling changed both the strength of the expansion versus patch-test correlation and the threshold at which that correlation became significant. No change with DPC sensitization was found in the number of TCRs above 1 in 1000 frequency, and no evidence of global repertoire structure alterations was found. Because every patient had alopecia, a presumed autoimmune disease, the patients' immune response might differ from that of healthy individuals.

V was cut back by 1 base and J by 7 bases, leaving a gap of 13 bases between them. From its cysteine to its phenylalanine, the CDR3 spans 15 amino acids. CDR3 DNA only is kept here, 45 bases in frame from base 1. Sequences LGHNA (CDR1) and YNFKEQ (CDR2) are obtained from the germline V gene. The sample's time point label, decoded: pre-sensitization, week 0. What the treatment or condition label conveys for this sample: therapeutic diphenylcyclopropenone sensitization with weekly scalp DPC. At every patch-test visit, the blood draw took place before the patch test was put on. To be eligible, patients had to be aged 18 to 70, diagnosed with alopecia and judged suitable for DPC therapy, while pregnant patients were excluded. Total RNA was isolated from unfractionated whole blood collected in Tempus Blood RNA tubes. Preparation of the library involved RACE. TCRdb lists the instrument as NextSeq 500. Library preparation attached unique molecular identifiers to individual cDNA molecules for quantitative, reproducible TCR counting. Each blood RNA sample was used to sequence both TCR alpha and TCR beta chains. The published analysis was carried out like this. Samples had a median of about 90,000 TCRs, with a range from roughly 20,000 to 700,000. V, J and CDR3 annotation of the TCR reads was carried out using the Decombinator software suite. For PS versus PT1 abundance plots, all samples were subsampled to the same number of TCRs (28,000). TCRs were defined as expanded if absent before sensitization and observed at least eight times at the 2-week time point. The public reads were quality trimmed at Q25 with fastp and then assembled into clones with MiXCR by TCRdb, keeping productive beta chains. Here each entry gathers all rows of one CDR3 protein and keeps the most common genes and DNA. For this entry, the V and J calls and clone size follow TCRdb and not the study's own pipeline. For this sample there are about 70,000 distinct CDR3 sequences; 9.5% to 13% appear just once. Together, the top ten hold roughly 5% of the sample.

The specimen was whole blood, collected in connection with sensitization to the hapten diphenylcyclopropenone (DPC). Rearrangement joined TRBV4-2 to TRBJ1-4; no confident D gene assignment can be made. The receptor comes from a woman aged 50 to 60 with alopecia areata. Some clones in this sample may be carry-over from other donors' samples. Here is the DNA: TGTGCCAGCAGCCAAGCCCCGACGGCAGGTGAAAAACTGTTTTTT. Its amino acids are CASSQAPTAGEKLFF.